This T cell receptor beta chain was obtained from a study of shared clonotypes between healthy human individuals. Study-wide points: What naive subsets generally showed was a larger estimated richness than memory subsets showed. In four donors, around 4.8% of naive CD4 clonotypes appeared in common.

Produced via immunoSEQ multiplex PCR; TCRdb's table is partial and in-frame only. The sample comprises about 680,000 clones, under 95% of which are singletons, and about 24% rests with the top ten. With regard to this clone: Its target is unknown.

Naive CD8 populations comprised CD45RO-negative cells positively selected for CCR7, excluding terminally differentiated effector memory CD45RA+ cells. Free of recent acute infections or vaccinations, the donors were healthy HIV-negative adults. The length of the CDR3 is 11 residues. V was shortened by 0 bases and J by 4 bases, with 0 bases between the two germline ends. CDR1 and CDR2 from the germline V gene are SGHNT and YENEEA. This chain joins TRBV11-3 and TRBJ2-5, with D unresolved. The receptor's source is a man aged 25-45 years in good health. Sequencing input: naive CD8+ T cells sorted from blood. The CDR3 bases are TGTGCCAGCAGCTTAGAAGAGACCCAGTACTTC. Translating gives CASSLEETQYF.